This T cell receptor (beta chain) was sequenced during a study of chemoradiotherapy in HPV16-positive cancers. Overall study context: Candidate HPV-specific T-cell clones and common TCR motifs came from functional assays in a couple of HPV16-positive patients. Study results and limitations: Candidate HPV-specific clones and E7-related TCR motifs grew in tumor during treatment.

Concerning this clone: Its target is unknown.

Data came from immunoSEQ multiplex PCR; TCRdb stores just in-frame clones and leaves some out. The repertoire consists of about 5,800 clones, with 70% to 90% occurring once and the leading ten covering 20% to 30%. Trimming stripped 5 bases from V and 7 bases from J, with 15 bases between. This CDR3 region has 15 residues. The germline CDR1 and CDR2 sequences are SGHTA and FQGNSA. The sequence was obtained from a human donor with HPV-associated anogenital cancer. V gene TRBV7-2 combines with J gene TRBJ1-6; D possibly corresponds to TRBD1 (5 bases). The source was blood, collected from a patient who underwent chemoradiotherapy. The CDR3 DNA follows: TGTGCCAGCAGCCTACTTTCGGGGGACAATTCACCCCTCCACTTT. This codes for CASSLLSGDNSPLHF.